Included here is one T cell receptor beta chain sequence, with context. Its antigen remains unidentified. Nothing much larger sits one base from this clone, and base qualities are not available. The record originates from a study of blood T cell repertoires in COVID-19 (dated by TCRdb to 2019 to 2021). At the level of the whole study: Samples covering the acute and convalescent phases of COVID-19 were provided by collaborators in the United States, Italy and Spain. The material from the prospective study consisted of cDNA or gDNA derived from T cells, B-cell-depleted T cells, or PBMCs. Deeply sampled blood TCRbeta repertoires from subjects exposed to, actively infected with, or recovered from COVID-19 were included in the dataset. A freely available public database, intended as a resource for researchers studying the immune response to SARS-CoV-2, is where the repertoires were released. Samples were obtained from the ongoing ImmuneRACE study (first 160 participants) and from some 1,300 subjects provided by 6 global collaborators. The sample metadata nearly always contained a de-identified subject ID, COVID-19 status, age in years and sex. HLA class I and class II types, where available, came from metadata supplied by the sample provider rather than from assay-based typing. Points the paper makes about the study in general: The amount of clinical and demographic metadata varied by source and participant and was provided uncurated.

V drops 2 bases and J drops 4 bases, leaving 14 bases in between. Inclusive of the bounding cysteine and phenylalanine, the CDR3 is 15 residues long. CDR3 DNA only is kept here, 45 bases in frame from base 1. From the germline V gene, CDR1 is SQVTM and CDR2 is ANQGSEA. The immunoSEQ Assay, a bias-controlled multiplex PCR, was used to amplify TCRbeta CDR3 regions from genomic DNA. From the authors' description of their analysis: The number of nucleated cells in each sample was estimated by amplification of reference gene primers within the assay. To quantify the absolute abundance of each unique TCRbeta CDR3 rearrangement, sequence reads were collapsed and filtered. For each sample, productive Simpson clonality was calculated as the square root of Simpson's diversity index over productive rearrangements. Held by TCRdb, this immuneACCESS table contains in-frame sequences only and omits some clones. Under half of the omission traces to an unresolved V gene where checked; the cause of the rest is unknown. V, J and clone size derive from that table, while D and trimming were established from the DNA sequence. This sample has about 380,000 clones in its table, and 87% of those were observed once. Clones ranked in the top ten supply about 3% of the sample.

Enrolling through a virtual design, the prospective study's participants ranged in age from roughly 18 to 95 years and lived across 24 United States geographic areas. To assign participants to cohorts, the prospective study relied on clinical history that participants themselves reported in a screening survey and a study questionnaire. For ImmuneRACE Cohort 3, a participant was defined as recovered based on two consecutive negative NP/OP PCR tests, clearance by a healthcare professional, or resolution of symptoms. Mobile phlebotomists in the prospective study collected whole blood, serum and a nasopharyngeal or oropharyngeal swab from every participant. Over a roughly 2-month period, participants in the prospective study had the option of providing additional blood draws and questionnaires. Prospective study blood samples were shipped either frozen or at room temperature before DNA extraction.

The sample consisted of PBMCs or T cells enriched from blood (not recorded which). The chain is made from TRBV29-1 and TRBJ1-4, with a tentative D gene TRBD1 over 5 matching bases. The receptor was derived from a woman younger than 45 who had recovered from COVID-19. For the CDR3, the sequence is CSVEFFDRDNEKLFF. The DNA sequence is as follows: TGCAGCGTTGAATTTTTCGACAGAGATAATGAAAAACTGTTTTTT. The full variable domain, completed from the reference TRBV29-1 and TRBJ1-4 proteins outside the CDR3, reads SAVISQKPSRDICQRGTSLTIQCQVDSQVTMMFWYRQQPGQSLTLIATANQGSEATYESGFVIDKFPISRPNLTFSTLTVSNMSPEDSSIYLCSVEFFDRDNEKLFFGSGTQLSVL.